This entry is about one T cell receptor beta chain. This specimen comes from a study of blood T cell repertoires in COVID-19. Sequencing was performed with immunoSEQ multiplex PCR; in TCRdb, only in-frame clones are kept and a portion is missing. Here the sample spans under 500,000 clones, 70% to 90% being singletons. The CDR3 runs 16 residues. Unmatched junction bases numbered 8, after V lost 3 bases and J lost 6 bases. CDR1 and CDR2 from the germline V gene are SGHAT and FQNNGV. Sequenced input: PBMCs or T cells enriched from blood (not recorded which). This sequence was found in a woman aged 18-29 years with acute COVID-19. The chain joins TRBV11-2 to TRBJ2-3, with 11 bases lining up with TRBD2. The CDR3: CASSFPTSGARDTQYF. CDR3 nucleotides: TGTGCCAGCAGCTTCCCGACTAGCGGGGCTCGGGATACGCAGTATTTT.